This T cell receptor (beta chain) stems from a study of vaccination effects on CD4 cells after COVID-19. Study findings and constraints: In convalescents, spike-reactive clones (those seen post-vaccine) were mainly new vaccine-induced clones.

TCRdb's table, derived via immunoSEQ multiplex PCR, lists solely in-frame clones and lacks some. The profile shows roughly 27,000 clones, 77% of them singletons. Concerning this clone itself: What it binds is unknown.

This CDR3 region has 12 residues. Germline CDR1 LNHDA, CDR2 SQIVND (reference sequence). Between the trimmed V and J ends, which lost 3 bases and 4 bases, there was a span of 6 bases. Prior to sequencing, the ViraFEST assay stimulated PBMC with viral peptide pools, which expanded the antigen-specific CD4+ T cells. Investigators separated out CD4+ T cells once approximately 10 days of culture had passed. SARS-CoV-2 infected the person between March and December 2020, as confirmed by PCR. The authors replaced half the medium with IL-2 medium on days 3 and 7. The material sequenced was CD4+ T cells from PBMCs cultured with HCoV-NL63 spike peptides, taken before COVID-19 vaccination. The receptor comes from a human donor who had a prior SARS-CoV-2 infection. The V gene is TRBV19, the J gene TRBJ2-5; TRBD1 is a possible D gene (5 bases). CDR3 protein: CASSMGRETQYF. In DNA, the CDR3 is TGTGCCAGTAGTATGGGGCGAGAGACCCAGTACTTC.